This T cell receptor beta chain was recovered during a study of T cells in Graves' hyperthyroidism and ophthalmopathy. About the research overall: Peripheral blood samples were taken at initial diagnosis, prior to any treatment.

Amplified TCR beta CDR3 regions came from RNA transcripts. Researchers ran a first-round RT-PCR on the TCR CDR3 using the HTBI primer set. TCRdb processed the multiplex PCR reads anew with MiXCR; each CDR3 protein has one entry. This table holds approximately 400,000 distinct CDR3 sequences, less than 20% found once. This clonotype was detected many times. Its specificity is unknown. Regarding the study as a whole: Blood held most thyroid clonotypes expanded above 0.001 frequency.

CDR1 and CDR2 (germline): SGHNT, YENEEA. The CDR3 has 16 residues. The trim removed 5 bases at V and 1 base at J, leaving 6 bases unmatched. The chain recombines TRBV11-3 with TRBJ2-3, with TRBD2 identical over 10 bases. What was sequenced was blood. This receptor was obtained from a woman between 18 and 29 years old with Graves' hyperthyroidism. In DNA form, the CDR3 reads TGTGCCAGCAGCGAGGCCGGGACTAGCGGCACAGATACGCAGTATTTT. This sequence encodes CASSEAGTSGTDTQYF.